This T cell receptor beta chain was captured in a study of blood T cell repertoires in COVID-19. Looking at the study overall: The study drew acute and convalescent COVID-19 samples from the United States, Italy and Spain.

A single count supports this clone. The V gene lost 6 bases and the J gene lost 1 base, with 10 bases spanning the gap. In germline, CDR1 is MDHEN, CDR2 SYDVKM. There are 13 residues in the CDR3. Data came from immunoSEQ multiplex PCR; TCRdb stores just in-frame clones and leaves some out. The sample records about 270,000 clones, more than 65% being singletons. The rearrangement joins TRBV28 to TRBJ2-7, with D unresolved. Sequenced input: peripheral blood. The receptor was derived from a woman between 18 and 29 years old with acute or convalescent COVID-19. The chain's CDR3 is CASRRSASYEQYF. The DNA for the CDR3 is TGTGCCAGCAGGCGATCAGCGTCCTACGAGCAGTACTTC. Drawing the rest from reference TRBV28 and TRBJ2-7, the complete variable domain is DVKVTQSSRYLVKRTGEKVFLECVQDMDHENMFWYRQDPGLGLRLIYFSYDVKMKEKGDIPEGYSVSREKKERFSLILESASTNQTSMYLCASRRSASYEQYFGPGTRLTVT.